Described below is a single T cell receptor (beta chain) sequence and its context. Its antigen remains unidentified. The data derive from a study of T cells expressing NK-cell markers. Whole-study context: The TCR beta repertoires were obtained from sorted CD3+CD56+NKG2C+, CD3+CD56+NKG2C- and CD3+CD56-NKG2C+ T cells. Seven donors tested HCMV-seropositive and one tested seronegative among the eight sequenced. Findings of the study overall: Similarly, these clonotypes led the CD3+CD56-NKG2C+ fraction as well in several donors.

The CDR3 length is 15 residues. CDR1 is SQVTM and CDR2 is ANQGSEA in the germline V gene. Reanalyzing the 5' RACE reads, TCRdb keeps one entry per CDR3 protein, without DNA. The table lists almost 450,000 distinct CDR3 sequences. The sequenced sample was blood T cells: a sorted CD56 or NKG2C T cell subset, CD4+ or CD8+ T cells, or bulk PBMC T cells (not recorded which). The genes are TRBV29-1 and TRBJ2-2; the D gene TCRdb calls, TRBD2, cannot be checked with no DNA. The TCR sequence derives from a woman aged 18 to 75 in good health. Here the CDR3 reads CSVFPSGRSHGELFF.